This T cell receptor (beta chain) was sequenced in a study of T cells in Graves' hyperthyroidism and ophthalmopathy. Whole-study context: Peripheral blood was secured at the point of initial diagnosis, before any treatment. Overall study findings and caveats: In simple terms, a model built on 13 V-J features told ophthalmopathy apart from stable hyperthyroidism.

This clonotype was counted many times. The target antigen is unknown. V was pared by 0 bases and J by 7 bases, with 10 bases between. The CDR3 runs 15 residues. CDR1 is LGHDT, CDR2 YNNKEL, per germline (reference sequence). For ophthalmopathy patients, the Clinical Activity Score was at least 3 and the NOSPECS grade at least 4; duration was under 3 months. Exclusions: uncontrolled infection, other autoimmune disease, pregnancy, lactation. TCR beta CDR3 regions were amplified from RNA transcripts. The HTBI primer set was used in a first-round RT-PCR of the TCR CDR3. TCRdb reprocessed the multiplex PCR reads via MiXCR and lists one record per CDR3 protein. This table has 500,000 or so distinct CDR3 sequences, roughly 18% appearing once.

This chain links TRBV3-1 with TRBJ1-6; D call uncertain. Sequences were obtained from blood. This clonotype originated in a woman younger than 35 with Graves' ophthalmopathy. The CDR3 DNA is TGTGCCAGCAGCCAAGATCGGGCCAGCAATTCACCCCTCCACTTT. It translates to CASSQDRASNSPLHF.